This T cell receptor (beta chain) was sequenced for a study of T cell responses to AZD1222 COVID-19 vaccine. Turning to the study itself: The analysis combined second doses at about 4 or about 12 weeks. General study results and limits: Possibly, clonal diversity was underestimated; donors were largely white British and included more females. Sampled repertoires all dated from after the peak T cell response. The CD4 TCRs associated with vaccination extended across spike and predominated at 160-218 and 743-854.

TCRdb keeps only in-frame clones here, not all; method: immunoSEQ multiplex PCR. The repertoire includes some 120,000 clones, around 87% of them detected once, and about 10% sits in the top ten. The CDR3 is 16 residues long. Germline lookup yields CDR1 MGHRA and CDR2 YSYEKL. V dropped 4 bases and J dropped 4 bases, with 17 bases sitting between them. About this clone: What it binds is unknown.

The chain is built from TRBV4-1 and TRBJ1-5, with D maybe TRBD1 (5 bases). The sequence came from an adult in good health. Sequencing used peripheral blood, obtained on day 0 of AZD1222 vaccination. The DNA for the CDR3 is TGCGCCAGCAGCCCCGGGGGTGGTGGAGCAAATCAGCCCCAGCATTTT. Translating it yields CASSPGGGGANQPQHF.